These 18 T cell receptor beta chains were all obtained from the same sample, sequenced in a study of shared clonotypes between healthy human individuals. The data were produced by immunoSEQ multiplex PCR, yet TCRdb's version contains in-frame clones alone and is incomplete. The profile shows some 2,500,000 clones, 80% to 95% of them singletons. Source material: naive CD4+ T cells from PBMCs. Described subset: CD45RA+ positively selected. Source of these receptors: a man in his late teens or twenties in good health. Some clones in this sample may be carry-over from other donors' samples.

The chain employs TRBV5-1 and TRBJ2-1, with D possibly called TRBD1 or TRBD2 (5 bases each). V gave up 4 bases and J gave up 5 bases, with 10 bases separating them. The CDR3 extends over 13 amino acids. Per germline, CDR1 SGHRS and CDR2 YFSETQ. For the CDR3, the DNA is TGCGCCAGCAGCCGGGACGCCAACAATGAGCAGTTCTTC. Its translation is CASSRDANNEQFF.

The chain carries TRBV18 and TRBJ1-3; TRBD1 might be the D (6 bases). Trimming cost V 2 bases and J 0 bases, with 23 bases left between them. Germline values: CDR1 KGHSH, CDR2 LQKENI. The CDR3 has 20 residues. The CDR3 DNA is TGTGCCAGCTCACCAGAACGGGGGCGCGTCCTGTCCCGCTCTGGAAACACCATATATTTT. Encoded protein: CASSPERGRVLSRSGNTIYF.

This chain links TRBV2 with TRBJ2-3; 12 bases map to TRBD2. The junction had 6 bases not matched to a gene; V was cut back by 6 bases and J by 2 bases. CDR3 length equals 16 residues. Germline lookup yields CDR1 SNHLY and CDR2 FYNNEI. The CDR3: CASSRGLAGITDTQYF. The CDR3 bases are TGTGCCAGCAGCCGCGGACTAGCGGGAATCACAGATACGCAGTATTTT.

The V gene is TRBV27, the J gene TRBJ1-2; TRBD1 matches at 8 bases. The V gene end was trimmed by 5 bases and the J gene end by 6 bases; junction bases not matched to a gene: 8. This CDR3 has 14 amino acids. CDR1 and CDR2 (germline): MNHEY, SMNVEV (reference sequence). In DNA, the CDR3 is TGTGCCAGCAGTCTGCGGACAGGGCGAGATGGCTACACCTTC. Translating it yields CASSLRTGRDGYTF.

This clone was seen only once. The V call is TRBV6-8, the J call TRBJ1-1, with 9 nucleotides matching TRBD1. CDR1 and CDR2 from the germline V gene are MNHGY and SAAAGT. CDR3 length equals 13 residues. The V segment lost 5 bases and the J segment 4 bases; nucleotides outside the gene matches: 2. CDR3 region: CASSATGGTEAFF. Written as DNA, the CDR3 is TGTGCCAGCAGTGCGACAGGGGGCACTGAAGCTTTCTTT.

The chain is built from TRBV7-4 and TRBJ2-5, with a tentative D call TRBD2 (6 bases). The J call may be faulty, since TRBJ2-7 better matches the DNA end. Germline CDR1 reads SGHVT; CDR2 reads SQSDAQ. CDR3 length: 11 residues. CDR3 in DNA: TGTGCCAGCAGCGCGGAGGGCGAGCAGTACTTC. Encoded protein: CASSAEGEQYF.

This clone has just one count. The gene calls are TRBV5-4 and TRBJ2-1, with TRBD1 identical over 7 bases. The CDR3 extends over 15 amino acids. V shed 0 bases, J shed 4 bases, and the junction held 4 bases outside the gene matches. Germline V gives CDR1 SGHNT, CDR2 YYREEE (reference sequence). The CDR3 nucleotides read TGTGCCAGCAGCTTGGGAACAGGGGCTTACAATGAGCAGTTCTTC. Amino acid sequence: CASSLGTGAYNEQFF. Full variable domain (remainder filled in from reference TRBV5-4 and TRBJ2-1): ETGVTQSPTHLIKTRGQQVTLRCSSQSGHNTVSWYQQALGQGPQFIFQYYREEENGRGNFPPRFSGLQFPNYSSELNVNALELDDSALYLCASSLGTGAYNEQFFGPGTRLTVL.

The chain is built from TRBV7-2 and TRBJ1-2; D is unresolved. The length of the CDR3 is 12 residues. Germline-derived CDR1 and CDR2 are SGHTA and FQGNSA. Trimming stripped 5 bases from V and 4 bases from J, with 8 bases between. CDR3 in DNA: TGTGCCAGCAGCCAACGAGGCTATGGCTACACCTTC. Translating gives CASSQRGYGYTF.

As for this clone: The sample contains more than one DNA sequence encoding this CDR3. The chain links TRBV18 to TRBJ1-2; no firm D call. The CDR3 consists of 14 residues. Deletions cut 3 bases from V and 4 bases from J, with 12 bases between. CDR1 is KGHSH and CDR2 is LQKENI in the germline V gene. CDR3 sequence (DNA): TGTGCCAGCTCACCGGGTAGGATCACCTATGGCTACACCTTC. Encoded protein: CASSPGRITYGYTF.

The V gene is TRBV2, the J gene TRBJ2-7, with a possible D match to TRBD1 (6 bases). The length of the CDR3 is 13 residues. Trimming removed 9 bases at V and 0 bases at J, with 12 bases between. The germline gives CDR1 SNHLY, CDR2 FYNNEI. CDR3 DNA sequence: TGTGCCAGTAGCCGGGACATCTCCTACGAGCAGTACTTC. Translating it yields CASSRDISYEQYF.

The genes are TRBV6-5 and TRBJ1-5; unclear D gene. The ends were cut back, 0 bases at V and 5 bases at J, with 5 bases in the middle. Germline CDR1 MNHEY, CDR2 SVGAGI. The length of the CDR3 is 13 residues. CDR3 protein: CASSYSKDQPQHF. CDR3 nucleotides: TGTGCCAGCAGTTACTCGAAGGATCAGCCCCAGCATTTT.

The J gene is TRBJ2-3, the V gene TRBV5-6, with D hard to call. The CDR3 contains 13 residues. The germline V and J ends were trimmed by 6 bases and 0 bases, with 8 bases remaining between them. Germline V gene sequence: CDR1 SGHDT, CDR2 YYEEEE. This CDR3 is CASTRLSTDTQYF. Written as DNA, the CDR3 is TGTGCCAGCACCCGCCTAAGCACAGATACGCAGTATTTT.

The V gene is TRBV4-1, the J gene TRBJ1-5, with 7 bases lining up with TRBD1. The germline V gene encodes CDR1 MGHRA and CDR2 YSYEKL. CDR3 size: 17 residues. The ends lost 1 base at V and 3 bases at J; junction bases unmatched: 9. The CDR3 bases are TGCGCCAGCAGCCAAGCGTCTACAGGGGAAAACAATCAGCCCCAGCATTTT. Protein product: CASSQASTGENNQPQHF.

The chain couples TRBV18 to TRBJ1-6, with D uncertain. V lost 2 bases and J 9 bases, leaving 14 bases between the germline ends. This CDR3 region has 15 residues. Germline CDR1 reads KGHSH; CDR2 reads LQKENI. The CDR3 sequence is CASSPNRPGSSPLHF. CDR3 DNA sequence: TGTGCCAGCTCACCAAACAGACCCGGGAGTTCACCCCTCCACTTT.

The chain joins TRBV7-8 to TRBJ2-1; D is unclear. V gave up 0 bases and J gave up 15 bases, with 9 bases separating them. Germline-derived CDR1 and CDR2 are SGHVS and FQNEAQ. The CDR3 contains 11 residues. The CDR3 protein is CASSLAGPRFF. CDR3 nucleotide sequence: TGTGCCAGCAGCTTAGCCGGCCCGAGGTTCTTC.

This clone was counted once. The chain joins TRBV15 to TRBJ2-7; the D is unclear. Trimming stripped 1 base from V and 2 bases from J, with 6 bases between. The CDR3 spans 13 residues. Germline assignment: CDR1 LNHNV and CDR2 YYDKDF (reference sequence). CDR3 bases: TGTGCCACCAGCAGAGTTGGCCCCTACGAGCAGTACTTC. Translated, it gives CATSRVGPYEQYF.

CDR3 protein: CASNIRAGQETQYF. CDR3 sequence (DNA): TGTGCCAGCAATATAAGGGCCGGTCAGGAGACCCAGTACTTC. The chain combines TRBV28 with TRBJ2-5; D is unresolved. The CDR3 extends over 14 amino acids. V was pared by 7 bases and J by 5 bases, with 17 bases between. Germline CDR1 reads MDHEN; CDR2 reads SYDVKM.

The chain joins TRBV14 to TRBJ1-1, with D unresolved. Germline V gives CDR1 SGHDN, CDR2 FVKESK. CDR3 length: 17 amino acids. V was clipped by 3 bases and J by 6 bases, with 23 bases between them. This chain's CDR3 is CASSQRRLSLGYAEAFF. CDR3 nucleotides: TGTGCCAGCAGCCAGAGGAGGTTATCCCTGGGGTACGCTGAAGCTTTCTTT.